Following are 31 T cell receptor beta chains from one sample sequenced in a study of T cells in localized non-small cell lung cancer. Clones were read by immunoSEQ multiplex PCR, and TCRdb kept only the in-frame ones, dropping some. This table has about 23,000 clones, 86% appearing once. Sequencing was performed on peripheral blood, taken before any cancer treatment. These receptors all come from a woman between 35 and 70 years old with stage I lung adenocarcinoma.

The chain joins TRBV27 to TRBJ2-1; D unclear. This CDR3 is built from 19 residues. The germline gives CDR1 MNHEY, CDR2 SMNVEV (reference sequence). V was cut by 2 bases and J by 0 bases, with 20 bases left in between. As DNA, the CDR3 is TGTGCCAGCAGTTTAACGGTCGATCCTTGGGTCCCCTCCTACAATGAGCAGTTCTTC. It translates to CASSLTVDPWVPSYNEQFF.

V gene TRBV6-5 combines with J gene TRBJ1-2; D is uncertain. V was clipped by 3 bases and J by 0 bases, with 8 bases between them. This CDR3 spans 14 amino acids. Germline CDR1 MNHEY, CDR2 SVGAGI. Here the CDR3 reads CASSYGDTNYGYTF. The CDR3 region has the DNA TGTGCCAGCAGTTATGGAGATACTAACTATGGCTACACCTTC.

Turning to this clone: Other DNA variants within this sample encode the same CDR3. V is TRBV20-1 and J is TRBJ1-2; D unclear. CDR3 length: 11 amino acids. V lost 0 bases and J 4 bases, leaving 3 bases between the germline ends. Per germline, CDR1 DFQATT and CDR2 SNEGSKA (reference sequence). CDR3 nucleotide sequence: TGCAGTGCTAGAGATCTCTATGGCTACACCTTC. Its protein product is CSARDLYGYTF.

CDR3 sequence (DNA): TGTGCCAGTAGTCTTGGGGGGCGTTCTTTTTATGGCTACACCTTC. Translated: CASSLGGRSFYGYTF. The genes are TRBV19 and TRBJ1-2, with a tentative D call TRBD1 (6 bases). Trimming left V 5 bases short and J 5 bases short, with 18 bases between. This CDR3 has 15 amino acids. Germline V lookup: CDR1 LNHDA, CDR2 SQIVND (reference sequence).

The chain links TRBV11-2 to TRBJ1-2, with D perhaps matching TRBD1 (5 bases). Trimming removed 1 base at V and 7 bases at J, with 22 bases between. Germline V gene lookup returns CDR1 SGHAT and CDR2 FQNNGV. The CDR3 loop spans 17 amino acids. The CDR3 is CASSLGGWGRRTVGYTF. The CDR3 coding sequence is TGTGCCAGCAGCTTAGGGGGGTGGGGACGACGCACCGTTGGCTACACCTTC.

The chain combines TRBV7-7 with TRBJ2-1, with 13 bases lining up with TRBD2. Trimming at V came to 1 base and at J to 6 bases, leaving 6 bases not matched to a gene. The CDR3 runs to 17 residues. Germline values: CDR1 SSHAT, CDR2 FNYEAQ (reference sequence). This chain's CDR3 is CASSLGRLAGGSNEQFF. In DNA, the CDR3 is TGTGCCAGCAGCTTAGGCAGACTAGCGGGGGGAAGCAATGAGCAGTTCTTC.

J is TRBJ1-2 and V is TRBV5-1; D call uncertain. The CDR3 consists of 14 residues. Trimming took 1 base from V and 3 from J, leaving 10 bases between them. Germline assignment: CDR1 SGHRS and CDR2 YFSETQ. The CDR3 here is CASSLSSLDYGYTF. The DNA for the CDR3 is TGCGCCAGCAGCTTGTCCAGTCTTGACTATGGCTACACCTTC.

The chain is built from TRBV6-1 and TRBJ1-6, with D maybe TRBD1 (6 bases). V was pared by 4 bases and J by 7 bases, with 11 bases between. This CDR3 contains 14 residues. Germline V gene lookup returns CDR1 MNHNS and CDR2 SASEGT. The CDR3 DNA reads as TGTGCCAGCAGTGCACAGGGATACAATTCACCCCTCCACTTT. The encoded protein is CASSAQGYNSPLHF.

This chain connects TRBV6-1 to TRBJ2-3, with 7 positions matching TRBD2. CDR3 length: 14 amino acids. Losses at the gene ends were 6 bases for V and 4 bases for J; bases not matched to a gene: 7. Germline V gives CDR1 MNHNS, CDR2 SASEGT. The CDR3 reads CASSQMRGSDTQYF. The DNA of the CDR3 is TGTGCCAGCAGCCAAATGCGGGGGTCAGATACGCAGTATTTT.

This chain uses TRBV27 with TRBJ2-7, with D hard to call. CDR1 and CDR2 (germline): MNHEY, SMNVEV (reference sequence). The CDR3 has 11 amino acids. Between the trimmed V and J ends, which lost 3 bases and 6 bases, there was a span of 6 bases. The CDR3 is CASSLGVEQYF. The CDR3 DNA reads as TGTGCCAGCAGTTTGGGTGTCGAGCAGTACTTC.

The CDR3 sequence: CSVVGDNEQFF. CDR3 sequence (DNA): TGCAGCGTTGTGGGGGACAATGAGCAGTTCTTC. The V and J genes are TRBV29-1 and TRBJ2-1; possibly TRBD1 or TRBD2 for D (5 bases each). The germline V gene encodes CDR1 SQVTM and CDR2 ANQGSEA. V shed 4 bases and J shed 5 bases, with 6 bases lying between them. The CDR3 consists of 11 residues.

The chain couples TRBV5-1 to TRBJ2-2; D gene unclear. The germline V and J ends were trimmed by 4 bases and 2 bases, with 3 bases remaining between them. CDR3 size: 12 residues. Germline values: CDR1 SGHRS, CDR2 YFSETQ. The CDR3 loop is CASSPNTGELFF. Here the CDR3 DNA reads TGCGCCAGCAGCCCCAACACCGGGGAGCTGTTTTTT.

This clone was found a few times. V gene TRBV7-9 combines with J gene TRBJ1-2, with unresolved D. Germline V gene lookup returns CDR1 SEHNR and CDR2 FQNEAQ (reference sequence). The V end lost 6 bases, the J end lost 2 bases, and 4 bases lay between the germline ends. This CDR3 is 11 amino acids long. The CDR3 coding sequence is TGTGCCAGCAGTCTGAACTATGGCTACACCTTC. Translation: CASSLNYGYTF.

In its sample, this clone was seen once. The chain employs TRBV7-9 and TRBJ2-5; D not resolved. V lost 5 bases to trimming and J lost 2 bases, with 6 bases between them. Germline V gives CDR1 SEHNR, CDR2 FQNEAQ (reference sequence). The CDR3 is 12 residues long. The CDR3 region is CASSTGQETQYF. In DNA form, the CDR3 reads TGTGCCAGCAGCACTGGGCAAGAGACCCAGTACTTC. Together with reference TRBV7-9 and TRBJ2-5, the CDR3 gives the full variable domain: DTGVSQNPRHKITKRGQNVTFRCDPISEHNRLYWYRQTLGQGPEFLTYFQNEAQLEKSRLLSDRFSAERPKGSFSTLEIQRTEQGDSAMYLCASSTGQETQYFGPGTRLLVL.

V gene TRBV27 combines with J gene TRBJ2-6; 10 positions match TRBD1. Per the germline V gene, CDR1 is MNHEY and CDR2 is SMNVEV (reference sequence). Germline trimming cut 7 bases from V and 0 bases from J; bases unmatched to any gene: 6. This CDR3 has 17 amino acids. As DNA, the CDR3 is TGTGCCAGCAAGCGGGGGACAGGGGTCTCTGGGGCCAACGTCCTGACTTTC. It is translated as CASKRGTGVSGANVLTF.

The chain employs TRBV5-4 and TRBJ1-3, with 7 bases matching TRBD1. The V and J ends lost 5 bases and 2 bases, in that order; junction bases with no gene match: 4. Germline V gene sequence: CDR1 SGHNT, CDR2 YYREEE (reference sequence). The CDR3 sequence is 14 residues long. The CDR3 region has the DNA TGTGCCAGCAGTCCAGGGGGGGCTGGAAACACCATATATTTT. Translating it yields CASSPGGAGNTIYF.

This clone showed up just a few times. The chain recombines TRBV29-1 with TRBJ2-2; TRBD1 is a possible D gene (6 bases). The CDR3 runs to 13 residues. Germline V gene data show CDR1 as SQVTM and CDR2 as ANQGSEA. Between the trimmed V and J ends, which lost 7 bases and 3 bases, there was a span of 12 bases. In nucleotides, the CDR3 is TGCAGCGCCCGGGACATCTACACCGGGGAGCTGTTTTTT. Translating it yields CSARDIYTGELFF.

The rearrangement links TRBV7-7 to TRBJ2-3, with 8 bases identical to TRBD1. Unmatched junction bases numbered 4, after V lost 5 bases and J lost 0 bases. In germline, CDR1 is SSHAT, CDR2 FNYEAQ (reference sequence). The CDR3 runs to 15 residues. DNA for the CDR3: TGTGCCAGCAGCCCAGGGGGCTCTAGCACAGATACGCAGTATTTT. It specifies CASSPGGSSTDTQYF.

The table lists this clone with a count of one. CDR3 region: CSVVGTSGYTGELFF. The DNA of the CDR3 is TGCAGCGTTGTAGGGACTAGCGGATACACCGGGGAGCTGTTTTTT. V and J are TRBV29-1 and TRBJ2-2; 11 bases align to TRBD2. V lost 4 bases to trimming and J lost 3 bases; unmatched junction nucleotides: 4. This CDR3 contains 15 residues. Germline CDR1 SQVTM, CDR2 ANQGSEA.

The genes are TRBV6-4 and TRBJ2-1, with 9 bases that match TRBD2. V was pared by 0 bases and J by 6 bases, with 3 bases of the junction left unmatched. CDR3 length: 15 residues. Germline values: CDR1 MRHNA, CDR2 SNTAGT. In nucleotides, the CDR3 is TGTGCCAGCAGTGACTCTGCGGGGGGGCCCAATGAGCAGTTCTTC. Translating it yields CASSDSAGGPNEQFF.

The rearrangement joins TRBV14 to TRBJ1-6, with D hard to call. Germline V CDR1 and CDR2: SGHDN, FVKESK. CDR3 length: 13 amino acids. Trimming pared 0 bases from V and 10 bases from J, leaving 7 bases between. The CDR3 region is CASSQDMHSPLHF. The CDR3 nucleotides are TGTGCCAGCAGCCAAGACATGCACTCACCCCTCCACTTT. The full variable domain, its missing parts supplied by reference TRBV14 and TRBJ1-6, is EAGVTQFPSHSVIEKGQTVTLRCDPISGHDNLYWYRRVMGKEIKFLLHFVKESKQDESGMPNNRFLAERTGGTYSTLKVQPAELEDSGVYFCASSQDMHSPLHFGNGTRLTVT.

J is TRBJ1-2 and V is TRBV12-1; the D call TRBD1 from the table was never checked on the DNA. TRBV12-1 is reported as a pseudogene. This CDR3 spans 12 amino acids. The CDR3 nucleotides are TGTGCCAGCTCCCTTACAGGCCATGGCTACACCTTC. Amino acids: CASSLTGHGYTF.

V gene TRBV7-2 combines with J gene TRBJ1-1; the D is unclear. Germline CDR1 is SGHTA and CDR2 is FQGNSA. Between the trimmed V and J ends, which lost 2 bases and 2 bases, there was a span of 9 bases. The CDR3 spans 14 residues. The CDR3 region is CASSLNRDNTEAFF. CDR3 in DNA: TGTGCCAGCAGCTTAAATAGGGATAACACTGAAGCTTTCTTT.

The sample holds one count of this clone. The chain uses TRBV6-1 and TRBJ2-2; TRBD1 agrees at 9 bases. The CDR3 covers 15 residues. CDR1 is MNHNS, CDR2 SASEGT, per germline. J gave up 7 bases and V 6 bases, and 9 bases lay outside the gene matches. Here the CDR3 DNA reads TGTGCCAGCAGGGTTACAGGGGGCGAGGGCGGGGAGCTGTTTTTT. Translation: CASRVTGGEGGELFF.

In regard to this clone: The sample contains more than one DNA sequence encoding this CDR3. The chain is built from TRBV7-2 and TRBJ1-6; possible D gene TRBD1, 5 bases. V lost 5 bases and J lost 5, with 13 bases in between. Looked up from germline, CDR1 is SGHTA and CDR2 is FQGNSA. The CDR3 has 15 amino acids. The CDR3 coding sequence is TGTGCCAGCAGCCTGAGGGACGGTAATAATTCACCCCTCCACTTT. Translating gives CASSLRDGNNSPLHF.

V gene TRBV10-3 combines with J gene TRBJ2-7; 9 positions agree with TRBD2. CDR3 length: 14 amino acids. The germline gives CDR1 ENHRY, CDR2 SYGVKD. The trim removed 6 bases at V and 3 bases at J, leaving 6 bases unmatched. The CDR3 loop reads CAIRQVSGGYEQYF. In DNA, the CDR3 is TGTGCCATCAGGCAAGTTAGCGGGGGCTACGAGCAGTACTTC.

V gene TRBV5-1 combines with J gene TRBJ2-7; 10 bases are shared with TRBD2. V shed 1 base and J 2 bases; nucleotides not matched to a gene: 6. The CDR3 has 16 residues. The germline gives CDR1 SGHRS, CDR2 YFSETQ. The CDR3 spells CASSLFERGGPYEQYF. CDR3 in DNA: TGCGCCAGCAGCTTGTTTGAGCGGGGGGGCCCCTACGAGCAGTACTTC.

The gene calls are TRBV7-2 and TRBJ1-3; D unclear. Germline-derived CDR1 and CDR2 are SGHTA and FQGNSA. The CDR3 is 12 amino acids. The ends were cut back, 5 bases at V and 4 bases at J, with 6 bases in the middle. The CDR3 loop is CASSPLGNTIYF. The CDR3 region has the DNA TGTGCCAGCAGCCCCCTCGGAAACACCATATATTTT.

This clone is a singleton in its sample. V and J are TRBV5-4 and TRBJ2-2, with D possibly matching TRBD1 (5 bases). V lost 3 bases and J 2 bases, leaving 8 bases between the germline ends. Germline V CDR1 and CDR2: SGHNT, YYREEE (reference sequence). The CDR3 loop spans 14 amino acids. CDR3 in amino acids: CASSWTLNTGELFF. The CDR3 DNA is TGTGCCAGCAGCTGGACACTTAACACCGGGGAGCTGTTTTTT.

This clone appeared a single time. J is TRBJ1-2 and V is TRBV10-3; 8 positions agree with TRBD1. Trimming cost V 6 bases and J 10 bases; bases outside gene matches: 16. The germline V gene encodes CDR1 ENHRY and CDR2 SYGVKD. CDR3 length: 15 residues. The CDR3 is CAIRSGTGLLADYTF. The CDR3 DNA reads TGTGCCATCAGGTCCGGGACAGGACTATTAGCCGACTACACCTTC.

This clone has a handful of counts. The CDR3 loop is CASSVNANTGELFF. Here the CDR3 DNA reads TGTGCCAGCAGCGTGAATGCGAACACCGGGGAGCTGTTTTTT. The gene calls are TRBV9 and TRBJ2-2; D uncertain. There are 14 residues in the CDR3. The V gene lost 2 bases and the J gene lost 0 bases, with 5 bases spanning the gap. Germline CDR1 SGDLS, CDR2 YYNGEE.